The present TCR beta chain was sequenced within a study of blood T cell repertoires in COVID-19. Overall study context: Acute-phase and convalescent COVID-19 samples originated in the United States, Italy and Spain. In each case, the material was cDNA or gDNA derived from T cells, B-cell-depleted T cells, or PBMCs.

There are a few counts of this clone. In the original processing: Amplification from reference gene primers served as the basis for estimated nucleated cell counts. Measured with immunoSEQ multiplex PCR; TCRdb has only the in-frame clones, and not every one. V and J calls and clone size are those listed in that table; D and trimming were worked out from the DNA. Among some 370,000 clones, roughly 90% were seen once, and the ten largest hold about 1.2%. V lost 9 bases and J lost 4, with 15 bases in between. This CDR3 is built from 13 residues. Germline lookup yields CDR1 MNHEY and CDR2 SMNVEV (reference sequence).

J is TRBJ1-2 and V is TRBV27, with a weak D call TRBD1 (6 bases). Sequences were obtained from peripheral blood. The receptor comes from a man aged 40-49 years with acute or convalescent COVID-19. The CDR3 DNA reads TGTGCCAGTTGGAGGGAGGGGGGCTATGGCTACACCTTC. The encoded protein is CASWREGGYGYTF.